This TCR beta chain was recovered during a study of identical twins. Study-wide results and limits: Fewer insertions characterized abundant cord blood beta clonotypes, whereas memory repertoires showed none.

This CDR3 is built from 14 residues. V was pared by 3 bases and J by 9 bases, with 4 bases of the junction left unmatched. Unique molecular identifiers were present on the cDNA, and a universal primer site came from template switching. TCRdb re-called the 5' RACE reads with MiXCR, one entry per CDR3 protein. The sample shows 1.5 million to 2 million distinct CDR3 sequences, around 29% of them seen only once. Note on this clonotype: Its cognate antigen is unknown.

Everyone who gave samples was a healthy Caucasian. This chain connects TRBV12-3 or TRBV12-4 to TRBJ1-6; 8 nucleotides match TRBD1. Material: cord blood. This sequence was found in a newborn girl in good health. The CDR3 loop reads CASSLTGVISPLHF. CDR3 bases: TGTGCCAGCAGTTTGACAGGGGTGATTTCACCCCTCCACTTT.